The clone carrying this T cell receptor (beta chain) was seen ten or more times. As yet, its antigen is unknown. This entry comes from a study of neurological immune-mediated disorders. Turning to the study itself: Of about 34 multiple sclerosis patients, about 31 were relapsing-remitting and 3 secondary progressive. Study results and limitations: No clinical or MRI feature was associated with the multiple sclerosis repertoire cluster.

cDNA synthesis was performed by 5'RACE with 10-nucleotide random UMIs. Each CDR3 protein gets one entry after TCRdb re-called the 5' RACE reads with MiXCR. The sample has 40,000 or so distinct CDR3 sequences, 2.5% seen once. Looked up from germline, CDR1 is DFQATT and CDR2 is SNEGSKA (reference sequence). This CDR3 region has 15 residues. With V trimmed by 1 base and J by 1 base, 2 bases remained unmatched. Sequenced material: PBMCs. The chain recombines TRBV20-1 with TRBJ2-7; 12 bases are a match to TRBD2. The receptor was derived from a man younger than 45 with multiple sclerosis. The CDR3 region is CSARGTSGRSYEQYF. The CDR3 DNA follows: TGCAGTGCTAGAGGTACTAGCGGGAGGTCCTACGAGCAGTACTTC.